This TCR beta chain was identified in a study of beta chain features in type 1 diabetes. The V end was cut by 6 bases, the J end by 4 bases, with 7 bases between. The CDR3 is 12 residues long. From germline, CDR1 is MNHNS and CDR2 SASEGT. Sequencing targeted expressed TCRB transcripts, as all isolated RNA had been reverse transcribed. The protocol was immunoSEQ multiplex PCR, while the TCRdb copy is restricted to in-frame clones and leaves out a portion. The repertoire holds 900,000 or so clones, 17% seen once, with 0.023% in the top ten. The chain uses TRBV6-1 and TRBJ1-5; no reliable D call. The source is a woman under 30 in good health. Material: naive CD4+ T cells from blood. CDR3 nucleotide sequence: TGTGCCAGCAGAGAGTCGAATCAGCCCCAGCATTTT. Amino acid sequence: CASRESNQPQHF.